This TCR beta chain was sequenced in a study of shared clonotypes between healthy human individuals. Study results and limitations: Approximately 4.6% of naive CD4 clonotypes were common to several donors. Sampling covered blood only; tissue repertoires likely differ.

To note about this clone: As yet, its antigen is unknown.

Free of recent acute infections or vaccinations, the donors were healthy HIV-negative adults. Sorted subsets were amplified in replicate PCRs using around 200 ng DNA, some 31,000 T cell genomes. Profiled with immunoSEQ multiplex PCR; TCRdb holds only in-frame clones, not every one. The profile shows under 2.5 million clones, less than 95% of them singletons. The CDR3 loop spans 13 amino acids. V shed 6 bases and J shed 2 bases, with 8 bases lying between them. Germline V CDR1 and CDR2: SGHTA, FQGNSA. The sequenced sample was naive CD4+ T cells from PBMCs. The subset was: CD45RA+ positively selected. The receptor comes from a man between 18 and 29 years old in good health. Some clones in this sample may be carry-over from other donors' samples. The genes are TRBV7-2 and TRBJ2-1, with unresolved D. The CDR3, as DNA: TGTGCCAGCAGGCCCCGAACCTACAATGAGCAGTTCTTC. This translates into CASRPRTYNEQFF.